The rows below give T cell receptor beta chains drawn from one sample of a study of T-cell reconstitution after alpha-beta-depleted transplantation in children. TCRdb redid the calling of the PCR reads with MiXCR, one entry per CDR3 protein. The sample has roughly 300,000 distinct CDR3 sequences, around 10% seen once. The sample here was peripheral blood, taken 180 days after TCRalphabeta/CD19-depleted stem cell transplant. The source of these receptors is a male patient between 2 and 9 years old who had a stem cell transplant for chronic granulomatous disease, so the T cells may come from the graft donor. The CDR3 runs from the conserved cysteine through the conserved F or W. D genes are given only for firm matches. The size entry is marked missing in some rows and otherwise reads once, few, many or a size class.

CDR3 DNA: TGTGCCAGCAGTTCCTTCCCGGAGGCTGACAATGAGCAGTTCTTC
CDR3 protein: CASSSFPEADNEQFF
J gene: TRBJ2-1
clone size: many
V gene: TRBV6-2/TRBV6-3
D gene: NA

CDR3 DNA: TGCAGTGCTAGGGGGACAGGGCCCTACGAGCAGTACTTC
CDR3 protein: CSARGTGPYEQYF
J gene: TRBJ2-7
clone size: few
V gene: TRBV20-1
D gene: TRBD1

CDR3 DNA: TGCGCCAGCAGCTTGTTTGTGCGGGAGCCCTACAATGAGCAGTTCTTC
CDR3 protein: CASSLFVREPYNEQFF
J gene: TRBJ2-1
clone size: many
V gene: TRBV5-1
D gene: TRBD2

CDR3 DNA: TGTGCCAGCAGGCCCGACAGGGGGAGGTACAATGAGCAGTTCTTC
CDR3 protein: CASRPDRGRYNEQFF
J gene: TRBJ2-1
clone size: many
V gene: TRBV12-3/TRBV12-4
D gene: TRBD1

CDR3 DNA: TGTGCCAGCAGCCGTCCTTCGGGACTAGCTCAAGAGACCCAGTACTTC
CDR3 protein: CASSRPSGLAQETQYF
J gene: TRBJ2-5
clone size: many
V gene: TRBV7-2
D gene: TRBD2

CDR3 DNA: TGTGCCAGCAGCCCTTTTATTTCATCTCAGCCCCAGCATTTT
CDR3 protein: CASSPFISSQPQHF
J gene: TRBJ1-5
clone size: few
V gene: TRBV7-2
D gene: NA

CDR3 DNA: TGTGCTAGCAGCTTAGGAGACGGAGCCTACAATGAGCAGTTCTTC
CDR3 protein: CASSLGDGAYNEQFF
J gene: TRBJ2-1
clone size: many
V gene: TRBV7-7
D gene: NA

CDR3 DNA: TGTGCCAGCAGCTTCCTAGGGACTTTTTCTAGCACAGATACGCAGTATTTT
CDR3 protein: CASSFLGTFSSTDTQYF
J gene: TRBJ2-3
clone size: many
V gene: TRBV7-2
D gene: NA

CDR3 DNA: TGTGCCAGCAGCCGAATAGCATTGGGTGAAAAACTGTTTTTT
CDR3 protein: CASSRIALGEKLFF
J gene: TRBJ1-4
clone size: many
V gene: TRBV7-8
D gene: NA

CDR3 DNA: TGTGCCAGCAGGGTGACTAGCGGGGGGCCCTACGCGCAGTACTTC
CDR3 protein: CASRVTSGGPYAQYF
J gene: TRBJ2-7
clone size: NA
V gene: TRBV7-2
D gene: TRBD2

CDR3 DNA: TGTGCCAGCAGCCAACCTTACATTACCCGGGACATGAAAGAGACCCAGTACTTC
CDR3 protein: CASSQPYITRDMKETQYF
J gene: TRBJ2-5
clone size: many
V gene: TRBV3-1
D gene: NA